Listed below are T cell receptor beta chains from one sample, sequenced in a study of CD8+CD57+ T cells in acquired aplastic anemia. MiXCR, applied by TCRdb to the reads, yields one record per CDR3 protein. The table has approximately 470,000 distinct CDR3 sequences, about a third seen once. Material: sorted CD4+, CD8+, or CD8+CD57+ T cells (not recorded which) from PBMCs. Receptors were obtained from a human donor with aplastic anemia. The CDR3 runs from the conserved cysteine through the conserved F or W. The D gene is left open where the match is weak. A row's size may be missing; if present it is once, few, many or a size class.

J gene | V gene | D gene | CDR3 length | clone size | CDR3 protein | CDR3 DNA
TRBJ1-2 | TRBV29-1 | TRBD1 | 13 | . | CSVTGTGDHGYTF | TGCAGCGTGACCGGGACAGGGGATCATGGCTACACCTTC
TRBJ2-5 | TRBV14 | TRBD2 | 20 | . | CASSQDWRQREGRIGETQYF | TGTGCCAGCAGCCAAGATTGGCGCCAGCGGGAGGGCCGGATTGGAGAGACCCAGTACTTC
TRBJ1-4 | TRBV15 | . | 17 | many | CATSRDLGRRDNEKLFF | TGTGCCACCAGCAGAGATCTCGGGAGACGTGATAATGAAAAACTGTTTTTT
TRBJ2-1 | TRBV7-2 | . | 13 | few | CASSLQQVNEQFF | TGTGCCAGCAGCTTACAGCAGGTCAATGAGCAGTTCTTC
TRBJ1-2 | TRBV20-1 | . | 10 | many | CSARPSTDEF | TGCAGTGCTAGGCCGAGTACCGACGAATTC
TRBJ1-1 | TRBV2 | . | 14 | . | CASRETSMNTEAFF | TGTGCCAGCAGGGAAACAAGTATGAACACTGAAGCTTTCTTT
TRBJ1-5 | TRBV19 | . | 15 | . | CASSITGQLNQPQHF | TGTGCCAGTAGTATTACTGGACAGTTGAATCAGCCCCAGCATTTT
TRBJ2-1 | TRBV29-1 | . | 12 | . | CSVGLRHNEQFF | TGCAGCGTTGGTCTTAGACACAATGAGCAGTTCTTC
TRBJ2-5 | TRBV30 | TRBD2 | 14 | . | CAWSVNVASGDQYF | TGTGCCTGGAGTGTAAACGTAGCTAGCGGGGATCAGTACTTC
TRBJ2-1 | TRBV7-2 | TRBD1 | 14 | . | CASSLDRGHNEQFF | TGTGCCAGCAGCTTAGACAGGGGGCACAATGAGCAGTTCTTC
TRBJ1-5 | TRBV2 | TRBD1 | 15 | many | CASSGTGYSNQPQHF | TGTGCCAGCAGTGGGACAGGGTATAGCAATCAGCCCCAGCATTTT
TRBJ2-7 | TRBV14 | TRBD1 | 16 | . | CASSHPTGGFPYEQYF | TGTGCCAGCAGCCATCCGACAGGGGGTTTTCCCTACGAGCAGTACTTC
TRBJ1-1 | TRBV2 | . | 13 | many | CASRDYRNTEAFF | TGTGCCAGCAGGGACTATCGGAACACTGAAGCTTTCTTT
TRBJ2-5 | TRBV5-1 | . | 15 | . | CASSLGEILQETQYF | TGCGCCAGCAGCTTGGGGGAGATTCTCCAAGAGACCCAGTACTTC
TRBJ2-1 | TRBV20-1 | . | 12 | few | CSASWVNNEQFF | TGCAGTGCTAGTTGGGTCAACAATGAGCAGTTCTTC
TRBJ1-1 | TRBV5-1 | . | 14 | many | CASSLGGMNTEAFF | TGCGCCAGCAGCTTGGGTGGGATGAACACTGAAGCTTTCTTT
TRBJ2-2 | TRBV7-6 | . | 14 | few | CASSLGRDTGELFF | TGTGCCAGCAGCTTGGGCAGGGATACCGGGGAGCTGTTTTTT
TRBJ2-7 | TRBV20-1 | . | 13 | many | CSARSSPLSEQYF | TGCAGTGCTAGATCTAGCCCCCTCTCCGAGCAGTACTTC
TRBJ2-1 | TRBV10-2 | TRBD2 | 14 | . | CASTRGSSYNEQFF | TGCGCCAGCACCCGCGGGAGCTCCTACAATGAGCAGTTCTTC
TRBJ1-5 | TRBV24-1 | TRBD1 | 15 | many | CATSDPGQADQPQHF | TGTGCCACCAGTGACCCTGGACAGGCTGATCAGCCCCAGCATTTT
TRBJ1-1 | TRBV14 | . | 15 | few | CASSEGGRRGEEAFF | TGTGCCAGCAGCGAAGGGGGGAGGCGAGGCGAAGAAGCTTTCTTT
TRBJ2-5 | TRBV19 | . | 13 | few | CAWSVFRRETQYF | TGTGCCTGGAGTGTATTTAGACGAGAGACCCAGTACTTC
TRBJ1-1 | TRBV14 | . | 12 | many | CASSQVFTEAFF | TGTGCCAGCAGCCAAGTTTTCACTGAAGCTTTCTTT
TRBJ1-5 | TRBV7-2 | . | 14 | many | CASSFTGRRQPQHF | TGTGCCAGCAGCTTTACGGGACGAAGGCAGCCCCAGCATTTT
TRBJ2-7 | TRBV5-1 | . | 13 | many | CASSLAVGWEQYF | TGCGCCAGCAGCTTGGCCGTGGGATGGGAGCAGTACTTC
TRBJ2-7 | TRBV6-1 | TRBD1 | 14 | . | CASSGPGQTYEQYF | TGTGCCAGCAGTGGCCCGGGACAGACCTACGAGCAGTACTTC
TRBJ2-4 | TRBV28 | TRBD2 | 16 | few | CASSLTSGGAKNIQYF | TGTGCCAGCAGTTTGACTAGCGGGGGTGCCAAAAACATTCAGTACTTC
TRBJ1-2 | TRBV6-1 | . | 14 | many | CASSTNGVGYGYTF | TGTGCCAGCAGCACCAACGGGGTCGGATATGGCTACACCTTC
TRBJ2-1 | TRBV12-3/TRBV12-4 | TRBD2 | 14 | . | CASSLFAGGAEQFF | TGTGCCAGCAGTTTATTTGCGGGGGGAGCTGAGCAGTTCTTC
TRBJ1-5 | TRBV2 | TRBD1 | 14 | many | CASTGGFGNQPQHF | TGTGCCAGTACAGGGGGCTTTGGCAATCAGCCCCAGCATTTT
TRBJ2-7 | TRBV3-1 | TRBD1 | 16 | . | CASSPNSGTASWGQYF | TGTGCCAGCAGCCCTAACAGTGGGACAGCGTCCTGGGGGCAGTACTTC